The TCR beta chain described here comes from a study of CD8 T cells in Susac syndrome. Negative isolation yielded the CD8+ and CD4+ T cells, while FACS enriched the TEMRA cells. The germline V gene has CDR1 MNHEY and CDR2 SVGAGI. The CDR3 loop spans 13 amino acids. V gave up 8 bases and J gave up 4 bases; unmatched junction bases: 4. With random hexamers, about 0.5 to 1 ug RNA was reverse transcribed. The amplification used immunoSEQ multiplex PCR on TCR beta CDR3; it spanned 54 Vbeta and 13 Jbeta. TCRdb reanalysed the immunoSEQ multiplex PCR reads using MiXCR and keeps one entry per CDR3 protein. The table lists about 200,000 distinct CDR3 sequences, about 95% of them singletons, with 0.082% in the top ten.

This receptor was obtained from a human donor with multiple sclerosis. Sequencing input: CD4+ T cells from PBMCs. This rearrangement joins TRBV6-5 to TRBJ2-2, with 7 bases matching TRBD1. CDR3 sequence: CASQGVVTGELFF. CDR3 sequence (DNA): TGTGCCAGCCAGGGGGTGGTCACCGGGGAGCTGTTTTTT.